A single sample gave rise to the 7 T cell receptor beta chains below, sequenced in a study of blood T cell repertoires in COVID-19. Sequencing was performed with immunoSEQ multiplex PCR; in TCRdb, only in-frame clones are kept and a portion is missing. The sample yields about 320,000 clones, roughly 90% seen once. The sample consisted of PBMCs or T cells enriched from blood (not recorded which). These receptors were taken from a man between 60 and 70 years old who had recovered from COVID-19.

A note on this clone: At one boundary the junction diverges from the germline segment, which might be a read error. The chain is built from TRBV30 and TRBJ2-5; D might be TRBD2 (5 bases). The CDR3 has 12 amino acids. CDR1 is GTSNPN and CDR2 is SVGIG in the germline V gene (reference sequence). The CDR3 DNA follows: TGTGCCTGGAGTGTACTTGGGGAGATCCAGTACTTC. Its protein is CAWSVLGEIQYF.

This clone was seen more than once but under ten times. The genes are TRBV9 and TRBJ1-4; possible D gene TRBD1, 5 bases. There are 15 residues in the CDR3. From germline, CDR1 is SGDLS and CDR2 YYNGEE. Trimming stripped 4 bases from V and 0 bases from J, with 10 bases between. The CDR3 reads CASSPGHSTNEKLFF. The CDR3 DNA reads as TGTGCCAGCAGCCCAGGACACTCAACTAATGAAAAACTGTTTTTT.

The gene calls are TRBV9 and TRBJ2-7, with 10 bases matching TRBD2. Germline CDR1 and CDR2: SGDLS and YYNGEE. V gave up 4 bases and J gave up 2 bases; unmatched junction bases: 9. CDR3 size: 16 residues. CDR3 loop: CASSPDLAGEPYEQYF. The CDR3 DNA follows: TGTGCCAGCAGCCCCGATCTAGCGGGAGAACCCTACGAGCAGTACTTC.

The chain links TRBV7-2 to TRBJ2-1; 14 bases line up with TRBD2. J gave up 6 bases and V 4 bases, and 5 bases lay outside the gene matches. Germline CDR1 is SGHTA and CDR2 is FQGNSA. There are 16 residues in the CDR3. CDR3 sequence: CASSYGTSGGINEQFF. The CDR3 nucleotides read TGTGCCAGCAGCTATGGGACTAGCGGGGGTATCAATGAGCAGTTCTTC.

The chain recombines TRBV4-1 with TRBJ2-7, with a possible D match to TRBD1 (7 bases). The V and J ends lost 2 bases and 4 bases respectively, with 18 bases between them. Germline V gene sequence: CDR1 MGHRA, CDR2 YSYEKL. This CDR3 spans 16 amino acids. This CDR3 is CASSQHGPGGGYEQYF. DNA of the CDR3: TGCGCCAGCAGCCAACACGGGCCAGGGGGAGGTTACGAGCAGTACTTC.

The gene calls are TRBV3-1 (or the pseudogene TRBV3-2) and TRBJ1-1; D gene uncertain. CDR3 size: 15 residues. Germline loops: CDR1 LGHDT, CDR2 YNNKEL (reference sequence). Trimming shortened V by 0 bases and J by 8 bases, and 16 bases separated the two germline ends. The CDR3 reads CASSQDLRGLGEAFF. CDR3 nucleotides: TGTGCCAGCAGCCAAGATCTGAGAGGCTTAGGCGAAGCTTTCTTT.

This clone was counted once. The chain couples TRBV18 to TRBJ2-2; tentative D call: TRBD1 (6 bases). Germline loops: CDR1 KGHSH, CDR2 LQKENI. There are 17 residues in the CDR3. The germline V and J ends were trimmed by 1 base and 4 bases, with 16 bases remaining between them. The chain's CDR3 is CASSPRLGGRGTGELFF. The CDR3 bases are TGTGCCAGCTCACCACGTCTTGGGGGCAGGGGCACCGGGGAGCTGTTTTTT.